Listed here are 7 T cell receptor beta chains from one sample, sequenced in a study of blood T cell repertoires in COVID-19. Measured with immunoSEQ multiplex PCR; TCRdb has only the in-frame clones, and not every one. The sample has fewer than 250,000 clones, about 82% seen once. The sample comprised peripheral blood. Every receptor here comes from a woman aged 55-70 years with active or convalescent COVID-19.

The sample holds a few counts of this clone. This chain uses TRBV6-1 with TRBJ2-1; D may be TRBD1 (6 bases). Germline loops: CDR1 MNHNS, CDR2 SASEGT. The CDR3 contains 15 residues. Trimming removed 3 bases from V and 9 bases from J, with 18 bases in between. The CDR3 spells CASSEGPTGPTEQFF. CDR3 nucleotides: TGTGCCAGCAGTGAGGGGCCCACAGGGCCGACTGAGCAGTTCTTC.

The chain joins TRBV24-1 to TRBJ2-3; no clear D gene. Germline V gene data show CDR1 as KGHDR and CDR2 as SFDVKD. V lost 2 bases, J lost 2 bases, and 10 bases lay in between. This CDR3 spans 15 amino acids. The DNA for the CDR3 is TGTGCCACCAGTGATTCCCGAGCCTACACAGATACGCAGTATTTT. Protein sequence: CATSDSRAYTDTQYF.

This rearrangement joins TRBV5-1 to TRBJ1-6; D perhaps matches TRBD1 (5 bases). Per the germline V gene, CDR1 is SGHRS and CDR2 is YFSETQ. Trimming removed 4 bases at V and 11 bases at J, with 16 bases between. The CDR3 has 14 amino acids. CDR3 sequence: CASSGGNEAAPLHF. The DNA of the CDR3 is TGCGCCAGCAGCGGGGGGAACGAGGCGGCACCCCTCCACTTT.

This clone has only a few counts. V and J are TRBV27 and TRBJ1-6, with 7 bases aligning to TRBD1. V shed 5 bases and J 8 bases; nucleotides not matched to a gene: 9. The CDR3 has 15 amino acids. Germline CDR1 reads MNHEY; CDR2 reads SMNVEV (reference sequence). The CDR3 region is CASSNRGLGDSPLHF. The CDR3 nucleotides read TGTGCCAGCAGTAACAGGGGATTGGGGGATTCACCCCTCCACTTT.

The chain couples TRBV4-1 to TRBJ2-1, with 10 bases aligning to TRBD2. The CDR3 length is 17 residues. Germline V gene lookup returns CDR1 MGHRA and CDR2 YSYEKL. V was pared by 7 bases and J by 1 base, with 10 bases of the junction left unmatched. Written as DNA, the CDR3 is TGCGCCAGCACAGGACTAGCGGAATCGCTATCCTACAATGAGCAGTTCTTC. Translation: CASTGLAESLSYNEQFF.

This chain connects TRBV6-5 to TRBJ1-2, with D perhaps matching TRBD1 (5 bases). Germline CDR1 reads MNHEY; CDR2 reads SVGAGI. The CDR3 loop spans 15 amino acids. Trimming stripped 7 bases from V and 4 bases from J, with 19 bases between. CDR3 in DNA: TGTGCCAGCACCCCAGGTCGGCGACAGAGCTATGGCTACACCTTC. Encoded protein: CASTPGRRQSYGYTF.

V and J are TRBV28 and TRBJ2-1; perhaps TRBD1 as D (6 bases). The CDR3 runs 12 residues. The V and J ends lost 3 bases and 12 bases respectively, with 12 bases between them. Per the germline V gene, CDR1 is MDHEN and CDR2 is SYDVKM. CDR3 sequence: CASSFRADRQFF. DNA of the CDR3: TGTGCCAGCAGTTTTAGGGCGGACAGGCAGTTCTTC.